Described below is a single T cell receptor beta chain sequence and its context. The antigen remains undetermined. These data come from a study of long-term antiretroviral therapy in people with HIV. The libraries were made with immunoSEQ v3.0 at survey level. The repertoire was sequenced with immunoSEQ multiplex PCR; TCRdb's copy has only in-frame clones and lacks some. The table has tens of thousands of clones, 80% to 90% seen once. Study conclusions and caveats: Pre-ART clonal expansion yielded clones that dominated the repertoire at all time points. ART preceded a rise in diversity that nonetheless stayed lower than in transplant donor controls. Drawn between the mid-2000s and the late 2010s, the blood was possibly obtained under older ART regimens.

The cryopreserved samples used held roughly 0.9-10 million PBMC prior to extraction of DNA. Germline V CDR1 and CDR2: SGDLS, YYNGEE. The length of the CDR3 is 13 residues. V was clipped by 4 bases and J by 3 bases, with 9 bases between them. This chain links TRBV9 with TRBJ2-3; D unresolved. This TCR was sampled from a man in his forties or fifties with HIV. The sample in question was unsorted PBMCs, obtained 3.2 years before starting antiretroviral therapy. CDR3 nucleotide sequence: TGTGCCAGCAGCTACGGGTTTACAGATACGCAGTATTTT. Amino acids: CASSYGFTDTQYF.